This TCR beta chain was sequenced for a study of molecular identifiers for immune sequencing clone quantification. Study results and caveats: Over 97% of CMV-specific effector molecules, but under 1% of naive ones, were in clones above 20 copies.

Investigators produced naive CD8 libraries from 20,000 to 1,000,000 sorted cells, drawing on 10%, 30% or 50% RNA. Sorted naive CD8 T cells were those defined as CD8+CD4-CCR7+CD45RA+. Listed TCR primers, together with previously described methods, were used for the bulk TCR libraries. Each CDR3 protein gets one entry after TCRdb re-called the PCR reads with MiXCR. Found here are around 65,000 distinct CDR3 sequences, 15% to 20% of them singletons; the top ten hold approximately 1.5%. Germline loops: CDR1 MDHEN, CDR2 SYDVKM. J gave up 3 bases and V 5 bases, and 4 bases lay outside the gene matches. This CDR3 comprises 14 residues. This clonotype was picked up many times. Its cognate antigen is unknown.

The sample taken for sequencing was naive CD8+ T cells from blood, with Jurkat cell RNA spiked in. As for subset: FACS-sorted CD8+CD4-CCR7+CD45RA+ naive T cells. The gene calls are TRBV28 and TRBJ2-7, with 10 bases lining up with TRBD1. The sequence was obtained from a human donor in good health. Some libraries in this study had Jurkat cell RNA spiked in. The CDR3 here is CASSRQGARYEQYF. CDR3 coding DNA: TGTGCCAGCAGTCGACAGGGGGCTCGCTACGAGCAGTACTTC.